The 17 T cell receptor beta chains in this list originate from one sample, sequenced in a study of patients and donors after allogeneic stem cell transplantation (dated by TCRdb to the early 2020s). Receptor libraries were prepared by RT-PCR. Instrument on record: NextSeq 550. The public reads were reanalyzed by TCRdb: fastp trimming at Q25, MiXCR alignment, in-frame beta chains only. Rows matching on CDR3 protein sequence are summarized as one entry with the most common DNA and genes. The sample profile shows about 110,000 distinct CDR3 sequences; around 33% of them were found once. The ten largest clonotypes hold approximately 30% of the sample. The sequencing sample was made of blood, either unsorted or a sorted T cell fraction (not recorded which). Receptors were obtained from a human donor who was either an allogeneic HSCT recipient or a stem cell or donor lymphocyte infusion donor (not recorded which). It is not recorded whose cells these are; they may come from a transplant donor.

This chain uses TRBV18 with TRBJ2-1; maybe TRBD2 (6 bases). The V and J ends lost 3 bases and 1 base respectively, with 7 bases between them. Germline V gene data show CDR1 as KGHSH and CDR2 as LQKENI. This CDR3 is 14 amino acids long. The CDR3 loop is CASSPRGSYNEQFF. Written as DNA, the CDR3 is TGTGCCAGCTCACCTCGGGGGTCCTACAATGAGCAGTTCTTC.

The genes are TRBV7-2 and TRBJ2-3; D perhaps matches TRBD2 (6 bases). From germline, CDR1 is SGHTA and CDR2 FQGNSA. The V gene lost 5 bases and the J gene lost 0 bases, with 18 bases spanning the gap. The CDR3 consists of 17 residues. This CDR3 is CASSLLASPFSTDTQYF. The DNA of the CDR3 is TGTGCCAGCAGCCTTCTAGCGTCGCCTTTTAGCACAGATACGCAGTATTTT.

The V call is TRBV7-8, the J call TRBJ2-1, with TRBD2 matching over 10 bases. The CDR3 spans 18 residues. Germline lookup yields CDR1 SGHVS and CDR2 FQNEAQ. V gave up 5 bases and J gave up 1 base; unmatched junction bases: 11. As DNA, the CDR3 is TGTGCCAGCAGCCCAGGAGCGGGAGGGTCCACTTCCTACAATGAGCAGTTCTTC. Translated, it gives CASSPGAGGSTSYNEQFF.

This clonotype was observed at least ten times. This sequence joins TRBV3-1 and TRBJ1-4; D remains ambiguous. Between the trimmed V and J ends, which lost 4 bases and 2 bases, there was a span of 20 bases. CDR1 and CDR2 from the germline V gene are LGHDT and YNNKEL (reference sequence). The CDR3 has 18 amino acids. The CDR3 region is CASSRVGGLKWTNEKLFF. The DNA of the CDR3 is TGTGCCAGCAGCCGAGTCGGCGGCCTCAAGTGGACTAATGAAAAACTGTTTTTT.

This clonotype was found once. This sequence joins TRBV24-1 and TRBJ2-1; 9 bases line up with TRBD1. This CDR3 spans 14 amino acids. Germline CDR1 KGHDR, CDR2 SFDVKD. V was clipped by 7 bases and J by 7 bases; unmatched bases: 7. The CDR3 DNA is TGTGCCACCAGCGCTCCCGGGACAGGGAATGAGCAGTTCTTC. It codes for CATSAPGTGNEQFF.

A few counts support this clonotype. The chain has TRBV5-5 and TRBJ1-1; D is possibly TRBD1 (6 bases). The germline V gene has CDR1 SGHKS and CDR2 YYEKEE (reference sequence). The germline V and J ends were trimmed by 4 bases and 1 base, with 11 bases remaining between them. The CDR3 contains 14 residues. The CDR3 nucleotides are TGTGCCAGCAGCCCGAGGACAGCGAACACTGAAGCTTTCTTT. It specifies CASSPRTANTEAFF.

This clonotype was found a few times. This rearrangement joins TRBV20-1 to TRBJ1-6; TRBD1 agrees at 7 bases. Germline V gene data show CDR1 as DFQATT and CDR2 as SNEGSKA (reference sequence). CDR3 length equals 16 residues. V dropped 3 bases and J dropped 2; count of bases not matched to a gene: 7. The CDR3 loop is CSARTGSHPYNSPLHF. Written as DNA, the CDR3 is TGCAGTGCTAGGACAGGGAGCCACCCCTATAATTCACCCCTCCACTTT.

This clonotype was found a few times. The chain is built from TRBV4-3 and TRBJ2-4; D is ambiguous. Germline CDR1 is LGHNA and CDR2 is YSLEER. The V gene lost 4 bases and the J gene lost 0 bases, with 10 bases spanning the gap. The CDR3 runs to 15 residues. In nucleotides, the CDR3 is TGCGCCAGCAGCCCCCAGACCCTAGCCAAAAACATTCAGTACTTC. This translates into CASSPQTLAKNIQYF.

The chain joins TRBV27 to TRBJ2-7, with TRBD2 matching 7 bases. Germline values: CDR1 MNHEY, CDR2 SMNVEV (reference sequence). This CDR3 has 15 amino acids. V dropped 0 bases and J dropped 4; count of bases not matched to a gene: 6. CDR3 nucleotide sequence: TGTGCCAGCAGTTTATCGGGCTGGGACTATTACGAGCAGTACTTC. This codes for CASSLSGWDYYEQYF.

This clonotype was observed a few times. The chain employs TRBV5-1 and TRBJ1-1, with TRBD1 matching over 8 bases. Per germline, CDR1 SGHRS and CDR2 YFSETQ. This CDR3 contains 14 residues. The V gene end was trimmed by 2 bases and the J gene end by 11 bases; junction bases not matched to a gene: 11. The CDR3 sequence: CASSLPGGVGKAFF. The DNA for the CDR3 is TGCGCCAGCAGCTTACCAGGGGGCGTGGGGAAGGCTTTCTTT.

The J gene is TRBJ2-3, the V gene TRBV5-6, with no clear D. V lost 3 bases and J lost 2, with 4 bases in between. Germline values: CDR1 SGHDT, CDR2 YYEEEE. The CDR3 is 12 amino acids. This chain's CDR3 is CASSSDTDTQYF. CDR3 DNA sequence: TGTGCCAGCAGCTCGGACACAGATACGCAGTATTTT.

This clonotype appeared a few times. The J gene is TRBJ1-2, the V gene TRBV3-1, with D hard to call. Germline values: CDR1 LGHDT, CDR2 YNNKEL (reference sequence). With 4 bases removed from V and 8 bases from J, the gap between germline ends came to 17 bases. This CDR3 is 14 amino acids long. CDR3 nucleotides: TGTGCCAGCAGCCGATCGGGATACCCGTACGGCTACACCTTC. It specifies CASSRSGYPYGYTF.

This clonotype was picked up a small number of times. The V gene is TRBV29-1, the J gene TRBJ1-5; D may be TRBD1 (5 bases). V lost 5 bases, J lost 0 bases, and 17 bases lay in between. Germline loops: CDR1 SQVTM, CDR2 ANQGSEA. This CDR3 has 16 amino acids. The CDR3 sequence is CSVLGGTEGSNQPQHF. CDR3 sequence (DNA): TGCAGCGTTCTTGGGGGGACGGAGGGTAGCAATCAGCCCCAGCATTTT.

The rearrangement joins TRBV6-5 to TRBJ1-3; no reliable D call. The V gene's germline CDR1 is MNHEY and CDR2 SVGAGI. There are 14 residues in the CDR3. The germline V and J ends were trimmed by 6 bases and 4 bases, with 13 bases remaining between them. CDR3 sequence: CASRKAALGNTIYF. CDR3 nucleotide sequence: TGTGCCAGCAGGAAAGCAGCCCTAGGAAACACCATATATTTT.

This chain links TRBV10-3 with TRBJ2-3; maybe TRBD1 (5 bases). The germline V gene has CDR1 ENHRY and CDR2 SYGVKD. The CDR3 consists of 15 residues. Trimming took off 6 bases at V and 4 bases at J, with 17 bases between the two ends. The CDR3, as DNA: TGTGCCATCAGAAGTTCGGATAGGGGCCCAGATACGCAGTATTTT. Translating it yields CAIRSSDRGPDTQYF.

This chain uses TRBV12-3 or TRBV12-4 with TRBJ2-5, with 10 positions matching TRBD1. The length of the CDR3 is 16 residues. With V trimmed by 5 bases and J by 2 bases, 8 bases remained unmatched. The CDR3 here is CASSHYRDRGQETQYF. The DNA of the CDR3 is TGTGCCAGCAGTCACTACCGGGACAGGGGACAAGAGACCCAGTACTTC.

Only a few counts were recorded for this clonotype. The chain carries TRBV4-2 and TRBJ1-4, with 7 bases lining up with TRBD1. CDR1 LGHNA and CDR2 YNFKEQ come from the germline V gene. The CDR3 is 16 amino acids. The V and J ends lost 4 bases and 3 bases, in that order; junction bases with no gene match: 8. CDR3 loop: CASSPSGTVANEKLFF. The CDR3 nucleotides are TGTGCCAGCAGCCCTTCCGGGACAGTTGCTAATGAAAAACTGTTTTTT.